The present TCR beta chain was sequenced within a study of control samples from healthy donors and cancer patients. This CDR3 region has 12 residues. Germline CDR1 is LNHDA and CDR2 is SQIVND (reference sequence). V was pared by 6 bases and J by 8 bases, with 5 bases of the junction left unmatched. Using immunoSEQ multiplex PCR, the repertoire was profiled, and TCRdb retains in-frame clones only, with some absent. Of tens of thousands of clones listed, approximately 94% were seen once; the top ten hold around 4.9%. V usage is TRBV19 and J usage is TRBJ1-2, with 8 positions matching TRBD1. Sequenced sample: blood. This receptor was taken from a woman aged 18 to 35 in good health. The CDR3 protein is CASRRTGIGYTF. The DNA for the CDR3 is TGTGCCAGTAGAAGGACAGGGATAGGCTACACCTTC.